This passage covers 18 T cell receptor beta chains from one sample sequenced in a study of cytomegalovirus exposure and HLA in healthy donors. Use of 60 Vbeta and 13 Jbeta primers characterized the PCR. Here immunoSEQ multiplex PCR was the method, and the copy in TCRdb shows in-frame clones only, minus some. Of fewer than 250,000 clones listed, approximately 82% are singletons. The source material was PBMCs. The receptors originated from a man aged 18 to 30 in good health and CMV-seronegative.

This chain uses TRBV7-3 with TRBJ2-2; 8 bases are a match to TRBD2. Trimming took 2 bases from V and 4 from J; bases not matched to a gene: 6. The length of the CDR3 is 16 residues. Germline V CDR1 and CDR2: SGHTA, FQGTGA. This CDR3 is CASSLLSGSATGELFF. For the CDR3, the DNA is TGTGCCAGCAGCTTACTAAGCGGGAGTGCCACCGGGGAGCTGTTTTTT.

This sequence joins TRBV28 and TRBJ2-5; D gene ambiguous. The assigned J gene may be wrong: the sequence end matches TRBJ2-7 better. This CDR3 contains 11 residues. In germline, CDR1 is MDHEN, CDR2 SYDVKM. The CDR3 protein is CASSLEVEQYF. CDR3 in DNA: TGTGCCAGCAGTTTAGAGGTCGAGCAGTACTTC.

The chain combines TRBV7-8 with TRBJ2-5; 7 bases match TRBD2. Germline V CDR1 and CDR2: SGHVS, FQNEAQ. There are 16 residues in the CDR3. V dropped 6 bases and J dropped 1; count of bases not matched to a gene: 11. The DNA for the CDR3 is TGTGCCAGCAGAGGCGGGAGAGGTGGTTTCCAAGAGACCCAGTACTTC. Protein: CASRGGRGGFQETQYF.

The chain recombines TRBV7-9 with TRBJ1-2; maybe TRBD1 (6 bases). Looked up from germline, CDR1 is SEHNR and CDR2 is FQNEAQ (reference sequence). This CDR3 has 12 amino acids. Trimming left V 6 bases short and J 8 bases short, with 13 bases between. CDR3 region: CASRAGGGGYTF. CDR3 nucleotides: TGTGCCAGCAGGGCGGGGGGCGGAGGCTACACCTTC.

This clone came up a few times. The rearrangement joins TRBV7-9 to TRBJ2-5; D is unclear. V was trimmed by 8 bases and J by 2 bases, leaving 12 bases between them. This CDR3 contains 13 residues. CDR1 and CDR2 (germline): SEHNR, FQNEAQ (reference sequence). CDR3 DNA: TGTGCCAGCCGACCTAAGGAGCAAGAGACCCAGTACTTC. It encodes CASRPKEQETQYF.

The rearrangement links TRBV2 to TRBJ2-1, with TRBD2 matching 14 bases. The CDR3 extends over 20 amino acids. In germline, CDR1 is SNHLY, CDR2 FYNNEI. V lost 2 bases to trimming and J lost 7 bases; unmatched junction nucleotides: 16. The CDR3 is CASSERLGLAGEGKRNEQFF. Here the CDR3 DNA reads TGTGCCAGCAGTGAAAGGTTGGGACTAGCGGGAGAGGGGAAGAGGAATGAGCAGTTCTTC. Full variable domain (missing parts from reference TRBV2 and TRBJ2-1): EPEVTQTPSHQVTQMGQEVILRCVPISNHLYFYWYRQILGQKVEFLVSFYNNEISEKSEIFDDQFSVERPDGSNFTLKIRSTKLEDSAMYFCASSERLGLAGEGKRNEQFFGPGTRLTVL.

This chain links TRBV6-1 with TRBJ2-7; D perhaps matches TRBD1 (6 bases). Trimming removed 7 bases at V and 5 bases at J, with 12 bases between. Germline CDR1 is MNHNS and CDR2 is SASEGT. The CDR3 has 12 amino acids. Here the CDR3 DNA reads TGTGCCAGCAAATCGACAGGTGACGAGCAGTACTTC. The encoded protein is CASKSTGDEQYF.

The V and J genes are TRBV28 and TRBJ1-5; 9 nucleotides align to TRBD1. CDR1 MDHEN and CDR2 SYDVKM come from the germline V gene. Trimming removed 4 bases from V and 2 bases from J; junction bases left unmatched: 12. The CDR3 runs to 18 residues. The CDR3 region is CASSSPSTGGGGNQPQHF. The CDR3 nucleotides are TGTGCCAGCAGTTCTCCCAGCACAGGGGGCGGGGGCAATCAGCCCCAGCATTTT.

The chain is built from TRBV2 and TRBJ2-2, with D tentatively TRBD2 (6 bases). Germline V gene sequence: CDR1 SNHLY, CDR2 FYNNEI. The CDR3 loop spans 13 amino acids. V was shortened by 1 base and J by 8 bases, with 8 bases between the two germline ends. This CDR3 is CASSEGREGELFF. In DNA form, the CDR3 reads TGTGCCAGCAGTGAAGGGAGGGAGGGGGAGCTGTTTTTT.

The V and J genes are TRBV5-1 and TRBJ1-3, with no clear D. CDR1 SGHRS and CDR2 YFSETQ come from the germline V gene. The CDR3 is 15 amino acids. V was pared by 0 bases and J by 1 base, with 8 bases between. The CDR3 DNA reads TGCGCCAGCAGCTTGGTCTCGGGATCTGGAAACACCATATATTTT. This translates into CASSLVSGSGNTIYF.

The rearrangement uses TRBV30 and TRBJ2-5, with a tentative D call TRBD2 (6 bases). V lost 7 bases and J 7 bases, leaving 16 bases between the germline ends. The CDR3 length is 12 residues. The germline gives CDR1 GTSNPN, CDR2 SVGIG (reference sequence). CDR3 in amino acids: CAFGGFGGTQYF. In DNA form, the CDR3 reads TGTGCCTTTGGAGGGTTTGGTGGGACCCAGTACTTC.

The chain has TRBV2 and TRBJ1-5; a possible D gene is TRBD1 (6 bases). The germline gives CDR1 SNHLY, CDR2 FYNNEI. Between the trimmed V and J ends, which lost 6 bases and 2 bases, there was a span of 11 bases. The CDR3 runs to 14 residues. The CDR3 protein is CASRSRGGNQPQHF. DNA of the CDR3: TGTGCCAGCAGGTCCAGGGGAGGCAATCAGCCCCAGCATTTT.

V usage is TRBV2 and J usage is TRBJ1-1; D not resolved. Trimming left V 1 base short and J 4 bases short, with 19 bases between. The germline CDR1 and CDR2 sequences are SNHLY and FYNNEI. The CDR3 runs 17 residues. Here the CDR3 DNA reads TGTGCCAGCAGTGAAGGGGCGGAGGGCAATATAGGCACTGAAGCTTTCTTT. Its translation is CASSEGAEGNIGTEAFF.

V usage is TRBV4-2 and J usage is TRBJ2-2; D gene unclear. This CDR3 region has 12 residues. V shed 3 bases and J shed 4 bases, with 3 bases lying between them. In germline, CDR1 is LGHNA, CDR2 YNFKEQ. The CDR3, as DNA: TGTGCCAGCAGCCACGGCACCGGGGAGCTGTTTTTT. Its translation is CASSHGTGELFF.

CDR3 sequence (DNA): TGTGCCAGCAGCTTAGAGGGGCGGGGTAACGAGCAGTACTTC. Its translation is CASSLEGRGNEQYF. This chain links TRBV7-6 with TRBJ2-7, with a tentative D call TRBD2 (6 bases). V lost 1 base and J 5 bases, leaving 12 bases between the germline ends. Germline-derived CDR1 and CDR2 are SGHVS and FNYEAQ. The CDR3 spans 14 residues.

The rearrangement links TRBV28 to TRBJ2-7, with D possibly being TRBD1 (6 bases). V was shortened by 5 bases and J by 0 bases, with 8 bases between the two germline ends. The CDR3 has 13 amino acids. Looked up from germline, CDR1 is MDHEN and CDR2 is SYDVKM. The CDR3 bases are TGTGCCAGCAGTACGACAGGCTCCTACGAGCAGTACTTC. As protein: CASSTTGSYEQYF.

This clone was detected a few times. The chain joins TRBV5-6 to TRBJ2-1; TRBD2 aligns across 13 bases. Per the germline V gene, CDR1 is SGHDT and CDR2 is YYEEEE. The CDR3 runs to 17 residues. J lost 10 bases, V lost 3 bases, and 13 bases had no gene match. CDR3 coding DNA: TGTGCCAGCAGCTGGACTAGCGGGAGTCCCCTCCTAGGGGAGCAGTTCTTC. Translating it yields CASSWTSGSPLLGEQFF.

The gene calls are TRBV6-6 and TRBJ2-2; 8 positions match TRBD2. Trimming cost V 6 bases and J 6 bases; bases outside gene matches: 12. Germline V gene lookup returns CDR1 MNHNY and CDR2 SVGAGI (reference sequence). The CDR3 loop spans 16 amino acids. CDR3 nucleotides: TGTGCCAGCAGCCACCCCGGGAGGGCAAGGTCCGGGGAGCTGTTTTTT. Translation gives CASSHPGRARSGELFF.